The rows below give T cell receptor beta chains drawn from one sample of a study of identical twins. Each CDR3 protein is one row after TCRdb ran MiXCR on the 5' RACE reads. The sample holds under 400,000 distinct CDR3 sequences, approximately 8.8% seen once. Material for sequencing was naive T cells sorted from blood. These TCRs come from a woman aged 50 to 65 in good health. Each CDR3 is given with its conserved first and last residue. The D gene is left open where the match is weak. Clone size appears in some rows only: once, few, many, or a class for an expanded clone.

>TRBV29-1|TRBD1|.|TRBJ2-3
CSVESIQGDLTDTQYF
TGCAGCGTTGAAAGTATTCAGGGGGACCTCACAGATACGCAGTATTTT
>TRBV7-2|.|many|TRBJ2-4
CASSLDRLRNIQYF
TGTGCCAGCAGCTTAGACCGGCTCAGGAACATTCAGTACTTC
>TRBV15|.|few|TRBJ2-1
CATSRSGLHEQFF
TGTGCCACCAGCAGGTCGGGACTCCATGAGCAGTTCTTC
>TRBV7-2|TRBD2|few|TRBJ2-5
CASSLDSGLLFQETQYF
TGTGCCAGCAGCTTAGATTCGGGACTACTTTTCCAAGAGACCCAGTACTTC
>TRBV6-2/TRBV6-3|TRBD1|.|TRBJ1-1
CASRSTGENTEAFF
TGTGCCAGCAGGTCGACAGGGGAGAACACTGAAGCTTTCTTT
>TRBV29-1|TRBD2|few|TRBJ2-7
CSVGTEGLAVYEQYF
TGCAGCGTTGGGACTGAGGGACTAGCGGTTTACGAGCAGTACTTC
>TRBV29-1|.|.|TRBJ2-3
CSADYQGADTQYF
TGCAGCGCCGACTATCAGGGTGCAGATACGCAGTATTTT
>TRBV12-3/TRBV12-4|.|few|TRBJ2-7
CASSFQTYEQYF
TGTGCCAGCAGTTTTCAGACCTACGAGCAGTACTTC
>TRBV2|.|few|TRBJ2-6
CASRFPSKAGQSGANVLTF
TGTGCCAGCAGATTCCCGAGTAAGGCGGGACAATCTGGGGCCAACGTCCTGACTTTC
>TRBV12-3/TRBV12-4|.|many|TRBJ2-6
CASLVTGANVLTF
TGTGCCAGCCTAGTCACTGGGGCCAACGTCCTGACTTTC
>TRBV11-2|.|few|TRBJ2-1
CASSLDLRYYNEQFF
TGTGCCAGCAGCTTAGATTTGCGGTATTACAATGAGCAGTTCTTC
>TRBV5-1|.|many|TRBJ2-2
CASSGQVNTGELFF
TGCGCCAGCAGTGGGCAGGTGAACACCGGGGAGCTGTTTTTT
>TRBV29-1|.|.|TRBJ2-7
CSVEVSVYEQYF
TGCAGCGTTGAGGTCAGCGTCTACGAGCAGTACTTC
>TRBV12-3/TRBV12-4|.|few|TRBJ1-5
CASSLSLERQDGSRMGNQPQHF
TGTGCCAGCAGTTTATCCCTTGAGAGGCAGGATGGATCAAGGATGGGCAATCAGCCCCAGCATTTT